The present TCR beta chain was sequenced within a study of blood T cell repertoires in COVID-19. In the original processing: Amplification of reference gene primers was used by the study to estimate nucleated cell counts. Libraries were prepared by immunoSEQ multiplex PCR; TCRdb keeps only in-frame clonotypes and omits some of them. The DNA gave D and trimming, while V, J and clone size come from that table. The sample contains approximately 260,000 clones, about nine tenths of which appear only once. The CDR3 has 17 residues. The V gene end was trimmed by 8 bases and the J gene end by 6 bases; junction bases not matched to a gene: 16. Per germline, CDR1 MGHRA and CDR2 YSYEKL.

The sample was peripheral blood. The chain couples TRBV4-1 to TRBJ2-2; TRBD1 matches at 9 bases. The origin of this receptor is a man over 45 with acute or convalescent COVID-19. Here the CDR3 DNA reads TGCGCCAGCGAAAACTCCCCCGGGACAGGGAAGTCCGGGGAGCTGTTTTTT. Translating it yields CASENSPGTGKSGELFF.